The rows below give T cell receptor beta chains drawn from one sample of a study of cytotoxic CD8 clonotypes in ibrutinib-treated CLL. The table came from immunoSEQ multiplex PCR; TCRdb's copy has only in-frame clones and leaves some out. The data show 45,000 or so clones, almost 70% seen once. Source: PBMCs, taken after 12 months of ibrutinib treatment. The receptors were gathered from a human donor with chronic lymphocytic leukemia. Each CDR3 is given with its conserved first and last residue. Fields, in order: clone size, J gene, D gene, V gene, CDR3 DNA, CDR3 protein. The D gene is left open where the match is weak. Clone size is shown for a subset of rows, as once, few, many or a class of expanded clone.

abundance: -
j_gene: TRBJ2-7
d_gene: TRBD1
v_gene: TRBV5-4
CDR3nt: TGTGCCAGCAGCCACGGACAGGGAGGCGAGCAGTACTTC
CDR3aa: CASSHGQGGEQYF

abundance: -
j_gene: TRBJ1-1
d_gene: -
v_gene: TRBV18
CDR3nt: TGTGCCAGCTCACCCTTAAGAGAGAACACTGAAGCTTTCTTT
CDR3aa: CASSPLRENTEAFF

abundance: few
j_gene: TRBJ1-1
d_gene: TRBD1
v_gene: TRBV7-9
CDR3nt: TGTGCCAGCAGTCTTGGGACAGGGAACACTGAAGCTTTCTTT
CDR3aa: CASSLGTGNTEAFF

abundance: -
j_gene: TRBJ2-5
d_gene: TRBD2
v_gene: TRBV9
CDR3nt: TGTGCCAGCAGCGTAGCCAGCGGGAGGGGGGAGACCCAGTACTTC
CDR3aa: CASSVASGRGETQYF

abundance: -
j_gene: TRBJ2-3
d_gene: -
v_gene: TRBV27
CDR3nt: TGTGCCAGCAGCCCCTCGTGGCCCACAGATACGCAGTATTTT
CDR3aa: CASSPSWPTDTQYF

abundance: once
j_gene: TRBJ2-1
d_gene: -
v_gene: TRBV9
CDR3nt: TGTGCCAGCAGCGTGGGGCTAGCCCTCTATGGGCCTGAGGAGCAGTTCTTC
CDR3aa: CASSVGLALYGPEEQFF

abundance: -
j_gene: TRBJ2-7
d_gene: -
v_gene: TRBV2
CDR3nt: TGTGCCAGCAGATATTATCAGAGTTACGAGCAGTACTTC
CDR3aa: CASRYYQSYEQYF

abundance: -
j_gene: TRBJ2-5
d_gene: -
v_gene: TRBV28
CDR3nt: TGTGCCAGCAGTTTTAAAGGGGCGTTCCAAGAGACCCAGTACTTC
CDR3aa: CASSFKGAFQETQYF

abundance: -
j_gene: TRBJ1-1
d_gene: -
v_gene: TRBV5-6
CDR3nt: TGTGCCAGCAGCTTGGGTCAGGTTAACACTGAAGCTTTCTTT
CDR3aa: CASSLGQVNTEAFF

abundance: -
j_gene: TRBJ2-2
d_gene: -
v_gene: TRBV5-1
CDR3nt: TGCGCCAGCAGCTTGGCCGGTCAGACCGGGGAGCTGTTTTTT
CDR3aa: CASSLAGQTGELFF

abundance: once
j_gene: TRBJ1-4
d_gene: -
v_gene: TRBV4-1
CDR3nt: TGCGCCAGCAGCCAAGAATCGGCAGGGAGCGATGAAAAACTGTTTTTT
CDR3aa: CASSQESAGSDEKLFF

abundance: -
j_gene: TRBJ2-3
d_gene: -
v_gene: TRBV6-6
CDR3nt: TGTGCCAGCACTGAACGCGCGGGGGCTCCGGATACGCAGTATTTT
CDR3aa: CASTERAGAPDTQYF

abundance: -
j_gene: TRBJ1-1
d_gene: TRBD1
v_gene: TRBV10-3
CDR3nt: TGTGCCACCGGGACAGGGAACACTGAAGCTTTCTTT
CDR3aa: CATGTGNTEAFF

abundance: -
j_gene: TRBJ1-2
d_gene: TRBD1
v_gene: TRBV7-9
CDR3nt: TGTGCCAGCAGCTTAGCAGGACAGGGCAGCTACACCTTC
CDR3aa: CASSLAGQGSYTF

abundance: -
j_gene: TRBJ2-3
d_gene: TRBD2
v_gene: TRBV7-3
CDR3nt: TGTGCCAGCAGCCCTAGCGGGAGCACAGATACGCAGTATTTT
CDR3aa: CASSPSGSTDTQYF

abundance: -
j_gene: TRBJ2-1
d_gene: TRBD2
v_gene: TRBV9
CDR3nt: TGTGCCAGCAGCGATATAGCGGGTCCTTCCTACAATGAGCAGTTCTTC
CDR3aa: CASSDIAGPSYNEQFF

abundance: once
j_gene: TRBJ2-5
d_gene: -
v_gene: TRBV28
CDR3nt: TGTGCCAGCAGTTTCCTACATAAAACGGGGTTCCAAGAGACCCAGTACTTC
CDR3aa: CASSFLHKTGFQETQYF

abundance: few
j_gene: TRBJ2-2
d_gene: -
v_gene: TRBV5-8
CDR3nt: TGTGCCAGCAGCTTCGATGGGGGGGAGCTGTTTTTT
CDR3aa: CASSFDGGELFF

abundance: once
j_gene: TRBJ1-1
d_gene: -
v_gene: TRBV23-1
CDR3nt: TGCGCCAGCAGTCAGGGGAACACTGAAGCTTTCTTT
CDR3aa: CASSQGNTEAFF

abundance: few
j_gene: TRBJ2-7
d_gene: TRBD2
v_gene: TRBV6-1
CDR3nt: TGTGCCAGCAGCGACGCCGGACTAGCGAACGAGCAGTACTTC
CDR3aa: CASSDAGLANEQYF

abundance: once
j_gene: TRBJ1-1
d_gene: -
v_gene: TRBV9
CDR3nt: TGTGCCAGCAGCGCCCCCTACACTGAAGCTTTCTTT
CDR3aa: CASSAPYTEAFF

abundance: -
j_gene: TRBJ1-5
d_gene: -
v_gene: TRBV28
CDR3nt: TGTGCCAGCAGTCGCCTCAGGGGATGGCAGCCCCAGCATTTT
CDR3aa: CASSRLRGWQPQHF

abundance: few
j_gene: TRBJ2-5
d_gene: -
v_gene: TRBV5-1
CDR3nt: TGCGCCAGTCGAGGGCTTCAAGAGACCCAGTACTTC
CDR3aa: CASRGLQETQYF

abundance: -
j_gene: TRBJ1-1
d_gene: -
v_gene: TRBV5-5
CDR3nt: TGTGCCAGCAGCTTGGTTCCCCAAGCCTTGGAGGCTTTCTTT
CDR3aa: CASSLVPQALEAFF

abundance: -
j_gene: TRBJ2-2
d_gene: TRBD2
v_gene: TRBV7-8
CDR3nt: TGTGCCAGCAGCTTAGGCGGGAGTCCCGGGGAGCTGTTTTTT
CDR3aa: CASSLGGSPGELFF

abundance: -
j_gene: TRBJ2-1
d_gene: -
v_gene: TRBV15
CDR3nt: TGTGCCACCAGCAGAGGGGGGAATGAGCAGTTCTTC
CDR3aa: CATSRGGNEQFF

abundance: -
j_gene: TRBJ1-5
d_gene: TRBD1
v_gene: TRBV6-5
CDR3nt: TGTGCCAGCAGCCGGGACAGCGGCAATCAGCCCCAGCATTTT
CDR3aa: CASSRDSGNQPQHF

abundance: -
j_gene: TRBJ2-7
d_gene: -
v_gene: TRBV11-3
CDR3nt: TGTGCCAGCAGCCTCCCGACAGTGCCCACCTACGAGCAGTACTTC
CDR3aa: CASSLPTVPTYEQYF

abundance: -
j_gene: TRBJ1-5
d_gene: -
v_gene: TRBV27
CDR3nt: TGTGCCAGCAGTTTAGGGCTGGGCAGTAATCAGCCCCAGCATTTT
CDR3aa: CASSLGLGSNQPQHF

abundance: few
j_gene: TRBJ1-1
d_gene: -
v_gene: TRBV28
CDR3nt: TGTGCCAGCAGTTTCGACGCCCGGGGCACTGAAGCTTTCTTT
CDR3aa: CASSFDARGTEAFF

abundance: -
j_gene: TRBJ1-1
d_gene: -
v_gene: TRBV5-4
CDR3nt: TGTGCCAGCAGCTCTCAGGTAGGAGGTACTGAAGCTTTCTTT
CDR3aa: CASSSQVGGTEAFF

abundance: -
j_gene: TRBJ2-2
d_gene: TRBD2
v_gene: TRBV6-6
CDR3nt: TGTGCCAGCAGTCTCCTAGCGGGCCGCACCGGGGAGCTGTTTTTT
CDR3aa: CASSLLAGRTGELFF

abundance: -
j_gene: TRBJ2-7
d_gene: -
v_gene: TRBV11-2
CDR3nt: TGTGCCAGCAGCTTAGGGAGGGGAGTGGGGTACGAGCAGTACTTC
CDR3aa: CASSLGRGVGYEQYF

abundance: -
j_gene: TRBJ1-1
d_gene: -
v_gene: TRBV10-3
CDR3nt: TGTGCCATCAGTGAGTCGACAGGCGGGACTGAAGCTTTCTTT
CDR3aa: CAISESTGGTEAFF

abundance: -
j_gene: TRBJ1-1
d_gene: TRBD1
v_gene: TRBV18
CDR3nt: TGTGCCAGCTCAACCGGACAGGGCATAGAAGCTTTCTTT
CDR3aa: CASSTGQGIEAFF

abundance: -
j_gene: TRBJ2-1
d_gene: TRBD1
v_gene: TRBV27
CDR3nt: TGTGCCAGCAGTTTTTCAGGGGGCAGGGAGCAGTTCTTC
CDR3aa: CASSFSGGREQFF

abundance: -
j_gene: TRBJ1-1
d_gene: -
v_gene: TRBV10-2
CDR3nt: TGCGCCAGCAGTGATGAAAGGTATATGAACACTGAAGCTTTCTTT
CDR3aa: CASSDERYMNTEAFF

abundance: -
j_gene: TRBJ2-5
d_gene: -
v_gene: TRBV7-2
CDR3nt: TGTGCCAGCAGCTTAGGGAGAGCGGCGGGGGAGACCCAGTACTTC
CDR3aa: CASSLGRAAGETQYF

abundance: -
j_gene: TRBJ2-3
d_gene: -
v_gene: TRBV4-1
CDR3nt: TGCGCCAGCAGCCAAGAAGGCACAGATACGCAGTATTTT
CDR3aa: CASSQEGTDTQYF

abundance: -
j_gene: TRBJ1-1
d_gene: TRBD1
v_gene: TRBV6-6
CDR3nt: TGTGCCAGCAGACGGGACCAGGGGGCTGAAGCTTTCTTT
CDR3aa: CASRRDQGAEAFF

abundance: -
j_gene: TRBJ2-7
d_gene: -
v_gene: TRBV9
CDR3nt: TGTGCCAGCAGCGTAGGTGGGACACCGTACGAGCAGTACTTC
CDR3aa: CASSVGGTPYEQYF

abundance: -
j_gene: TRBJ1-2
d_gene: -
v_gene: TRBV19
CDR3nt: TGTGCCAAGGAGCCCGAGGGGTGGTCGTTTGGCTACACCTTC
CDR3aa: CAKEPEGWSFGYTF

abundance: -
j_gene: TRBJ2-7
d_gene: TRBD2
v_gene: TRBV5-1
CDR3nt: TGCGCCAGCAGCCCCCGGTTAGCGGGATCCTACGAGCAGTACTTC
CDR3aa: CASSPRLAGSYEQYF

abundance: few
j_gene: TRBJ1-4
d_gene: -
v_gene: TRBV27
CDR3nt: TGTGCCAGCAGTTTTCAGGGTAATGAAAAACTGTTTTTT
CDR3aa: CASSFQGNEKLFF